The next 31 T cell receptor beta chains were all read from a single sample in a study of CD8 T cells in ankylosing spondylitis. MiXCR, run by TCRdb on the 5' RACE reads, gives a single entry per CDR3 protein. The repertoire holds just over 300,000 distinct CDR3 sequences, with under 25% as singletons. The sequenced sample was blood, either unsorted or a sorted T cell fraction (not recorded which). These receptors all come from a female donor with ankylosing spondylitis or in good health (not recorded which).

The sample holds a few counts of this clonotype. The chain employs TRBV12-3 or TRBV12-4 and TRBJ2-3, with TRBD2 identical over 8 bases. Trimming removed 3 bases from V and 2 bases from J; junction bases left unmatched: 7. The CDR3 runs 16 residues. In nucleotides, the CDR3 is TGTGCCAGCAGTTTTCACAGCGGGGGCAACACAGATACGCAGTATTTT. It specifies CASSFHSGGNTDTQYF.

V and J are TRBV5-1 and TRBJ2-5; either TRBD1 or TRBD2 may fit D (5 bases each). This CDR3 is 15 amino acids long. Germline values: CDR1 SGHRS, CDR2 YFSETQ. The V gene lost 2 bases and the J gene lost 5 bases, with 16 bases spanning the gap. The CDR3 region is CASSFGTGMWETQYF. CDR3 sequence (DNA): TGCGCCAGCAGCTTCGGGACCGGGATGTGGGAGACCCAGTACTTC.

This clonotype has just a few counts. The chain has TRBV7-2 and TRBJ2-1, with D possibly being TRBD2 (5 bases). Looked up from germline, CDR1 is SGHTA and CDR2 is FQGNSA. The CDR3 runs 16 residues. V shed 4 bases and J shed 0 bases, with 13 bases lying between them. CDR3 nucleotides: TGTGCCAGCAGCTCGCGCCCGGGAAGCTCCTACAATGAGCAGTTCTTC. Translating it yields CASSSRPGSSYNEQFF. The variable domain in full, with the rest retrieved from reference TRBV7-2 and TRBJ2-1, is GAGVSQSPSNKVTEKGKDVELRCDPISGHTALYWYRQSLGQGLEFLIYFQGNSAPDKSGLPSDRFSAERTGGSVSTLTIQRTQQEDSAVYLCASSSRPGSSYNEQFFGPGTRLTVL.

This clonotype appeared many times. CDR3 protein: CASSLRGVNEQFF. CDR3 coding DNA: TGCGCCAGCAGCTTGAGGGGGGTGAATGAGCAGTTCTTC. The chain couples TRBV5-1 to TRBJ2-1, with D perhaps TRBD1 or TRBD2 (6 bases each). Per the germline V gene, CDR1 is SGHRS and CDR2 is YFSETQ. CDR3 length: 13 amino acids. Trimming cost V 1 base and J 7 bases, with 9 bases left between them.

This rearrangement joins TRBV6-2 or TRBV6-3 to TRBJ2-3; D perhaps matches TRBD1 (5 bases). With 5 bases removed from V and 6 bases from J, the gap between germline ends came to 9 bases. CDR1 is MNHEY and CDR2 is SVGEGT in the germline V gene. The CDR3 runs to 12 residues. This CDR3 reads CASSNRLDTQYF. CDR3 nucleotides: TGTGCCAGCAGTAACAGGTTGGATACGCAGTATTTT.

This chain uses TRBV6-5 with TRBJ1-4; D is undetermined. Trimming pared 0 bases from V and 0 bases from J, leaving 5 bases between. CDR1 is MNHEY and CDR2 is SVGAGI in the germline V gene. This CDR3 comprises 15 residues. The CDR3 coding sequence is TGTGCCAGCAGTTACTCCAGAGCAACTAATGAAAAACTGTTTTTT. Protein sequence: CASSYSRATNEKLFF.

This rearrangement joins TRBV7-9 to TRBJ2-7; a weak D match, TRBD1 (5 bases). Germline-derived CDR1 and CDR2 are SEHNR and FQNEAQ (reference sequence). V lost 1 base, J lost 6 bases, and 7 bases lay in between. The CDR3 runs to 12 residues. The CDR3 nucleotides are TGTGCCAGCAGCTTAGGCAGGGTCGAGCAGTACTTC. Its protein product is CASSLGRVEQYF.

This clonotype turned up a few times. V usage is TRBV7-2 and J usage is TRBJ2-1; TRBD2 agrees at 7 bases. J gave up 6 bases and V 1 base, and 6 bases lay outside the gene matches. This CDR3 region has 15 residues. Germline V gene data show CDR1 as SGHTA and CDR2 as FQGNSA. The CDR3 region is CASSLGGSFGNEQFF. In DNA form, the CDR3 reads TGTGCCAGCAGCTTAGGCGGGAGTTTCGGCAATGAGCAGTTCTTC.

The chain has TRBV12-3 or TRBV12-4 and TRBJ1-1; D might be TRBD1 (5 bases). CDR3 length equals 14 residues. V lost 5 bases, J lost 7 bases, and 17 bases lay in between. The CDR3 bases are TGTGCCAGCAGTCTCCGGGGTAGAACAGGTGAAGCTTTCTTT. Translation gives CASSLRGRTGEAFF.

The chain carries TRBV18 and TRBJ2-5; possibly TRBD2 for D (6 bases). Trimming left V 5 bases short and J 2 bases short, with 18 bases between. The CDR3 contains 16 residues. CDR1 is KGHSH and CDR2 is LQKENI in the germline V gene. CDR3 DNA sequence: TGTGCCAGCTCAAGGTCCGGGGCAGGGAGGCAAGAGACCCAGTACTTC. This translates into CASSRSGAGRQETQYF.

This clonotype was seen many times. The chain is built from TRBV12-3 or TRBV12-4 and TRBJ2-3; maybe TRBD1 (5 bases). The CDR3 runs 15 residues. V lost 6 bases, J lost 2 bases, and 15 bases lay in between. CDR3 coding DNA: TGTGCCAGCAGGACCGGACACGACAACACAGATACGCAGTATTTT. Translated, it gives CASRTGHDNTDTQYF.

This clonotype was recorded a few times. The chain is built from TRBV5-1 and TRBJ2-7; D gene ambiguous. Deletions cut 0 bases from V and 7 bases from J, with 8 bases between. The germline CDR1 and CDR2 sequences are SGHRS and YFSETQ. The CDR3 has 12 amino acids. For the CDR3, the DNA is TGCGCCAGCAGCTTGGACCGAGGAGAGCAGTACTTC. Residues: CASSLDRGEQYF. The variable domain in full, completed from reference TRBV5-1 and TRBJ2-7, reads KAGVTQTPRYLIKTRGQQVTLSCSPISGHRSVSWYQQTPGQGLQFLFEYFSETQRNKGNFPGRFSGRQFSNSRSEMNVSTLELGDSALYLCASSLDRGEQYFGPGTRLTVT.

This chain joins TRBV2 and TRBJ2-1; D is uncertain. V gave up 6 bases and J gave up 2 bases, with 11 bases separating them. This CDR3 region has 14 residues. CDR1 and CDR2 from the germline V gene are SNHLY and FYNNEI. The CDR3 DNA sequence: TGTGCCAGCAGGCCCGCTTCAGCCTACAATGAGCAGTTCTTC. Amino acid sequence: CASRPASAYNEQFF.

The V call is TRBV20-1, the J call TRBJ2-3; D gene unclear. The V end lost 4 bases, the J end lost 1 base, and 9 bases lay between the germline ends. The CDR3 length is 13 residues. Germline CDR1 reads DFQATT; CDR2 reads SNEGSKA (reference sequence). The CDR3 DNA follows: TGCAGTGCTACCGGACCTGGCACAGATACGCAGTATTTT. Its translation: CSATGPGTDTQYF.

The CDR3 DNA is TGTGCCAGCAGTTTTTTGGGGAAAGCTTTCTTT. This translates into CASSFLGKAFF. The chain joins TRBV12-3 or TRBV12-4 to TRBJ1-1; D is unresolved. Trimming stripped 3 bases from V and 9 bases from J, with 8 bases between. The CDR3 is 11 amino acids.

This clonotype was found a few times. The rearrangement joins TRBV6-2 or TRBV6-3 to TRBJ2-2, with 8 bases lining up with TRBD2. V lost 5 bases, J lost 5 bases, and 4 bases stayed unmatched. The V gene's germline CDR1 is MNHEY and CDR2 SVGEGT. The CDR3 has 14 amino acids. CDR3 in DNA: TGTGCCAGCAGTCGACTAGCGTTGACCGGGGAGCTGTTTTTT. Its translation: CASSRLALTGELFF.

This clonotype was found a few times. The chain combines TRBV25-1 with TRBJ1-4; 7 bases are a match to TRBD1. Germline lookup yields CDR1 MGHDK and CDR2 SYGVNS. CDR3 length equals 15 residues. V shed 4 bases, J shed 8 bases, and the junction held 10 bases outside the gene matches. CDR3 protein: CASSGNRGVVEKLFF. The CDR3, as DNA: TGTGCCAGCAGTGGGAACAGGGGAGTGGTGGAAAAACTGTTTTTT.

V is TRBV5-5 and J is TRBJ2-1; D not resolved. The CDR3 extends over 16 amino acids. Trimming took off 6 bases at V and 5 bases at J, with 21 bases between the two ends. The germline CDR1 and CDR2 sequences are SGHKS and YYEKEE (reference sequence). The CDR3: CASIPFKRLGHNEQFF. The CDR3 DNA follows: TGTGCCAGCATCCCTTTTAAGAGGCTAGGCCACAATGAGCAGTTCTTC.

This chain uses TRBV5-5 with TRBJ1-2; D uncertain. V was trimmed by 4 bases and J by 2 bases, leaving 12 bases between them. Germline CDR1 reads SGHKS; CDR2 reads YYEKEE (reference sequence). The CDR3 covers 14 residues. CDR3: CASSVGPRNYGYTF. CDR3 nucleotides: TGTGCCAGCAGCGTCGGGCCAAGAAACTATGGCTACACCTTC.

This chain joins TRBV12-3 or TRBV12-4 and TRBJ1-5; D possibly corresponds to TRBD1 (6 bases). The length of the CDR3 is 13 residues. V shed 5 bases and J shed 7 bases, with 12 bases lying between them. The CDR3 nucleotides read TGTGCCAGCAGTGTGACAGGCCACCAGCCCCAGCATTTT. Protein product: CASSVTGHQPQHF.

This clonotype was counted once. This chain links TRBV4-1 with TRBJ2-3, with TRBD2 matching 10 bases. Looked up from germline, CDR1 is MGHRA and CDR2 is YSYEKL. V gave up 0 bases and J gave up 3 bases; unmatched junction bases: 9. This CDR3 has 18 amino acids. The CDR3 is CASSQDPSGRGGTDTQYF. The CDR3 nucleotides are TGCGCCAGCAGCCAAGATCCTAGCGGGAGAGGTGGGACAGATACGCAGTATTTT.

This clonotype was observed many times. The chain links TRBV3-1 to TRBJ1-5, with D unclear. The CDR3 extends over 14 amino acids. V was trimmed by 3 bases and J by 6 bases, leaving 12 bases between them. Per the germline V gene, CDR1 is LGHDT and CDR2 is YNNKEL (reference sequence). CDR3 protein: CASSHPLNCQPQHF. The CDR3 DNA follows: TGTGCCAGCAGCCACCCATTGAATTGTCAGCCCCAGCATTTT.

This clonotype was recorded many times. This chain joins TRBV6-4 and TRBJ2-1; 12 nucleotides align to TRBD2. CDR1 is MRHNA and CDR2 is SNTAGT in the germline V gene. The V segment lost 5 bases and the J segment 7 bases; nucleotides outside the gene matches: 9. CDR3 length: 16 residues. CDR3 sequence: CASSLSSGRAVNEQFF. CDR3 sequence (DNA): TGTGCCAGCAGTCTATCTAGCGGGAGGGCCGTTAATGAGCAGTTCTTC.

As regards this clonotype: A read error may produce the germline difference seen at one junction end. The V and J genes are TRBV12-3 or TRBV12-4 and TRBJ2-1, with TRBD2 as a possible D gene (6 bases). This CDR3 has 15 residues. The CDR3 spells CASRLAETTYNEQFF. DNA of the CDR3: TGTGCCAGCAGGTTAGCGGAGACTACCTACAATGAGCAGTTCTTC.

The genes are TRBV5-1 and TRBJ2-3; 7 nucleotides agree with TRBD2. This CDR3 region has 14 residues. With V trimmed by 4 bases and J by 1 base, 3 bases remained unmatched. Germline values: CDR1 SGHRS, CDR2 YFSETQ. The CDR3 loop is CASSASGGTDTQYF. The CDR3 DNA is TGCGCCAGCAGCGCCAGCGGGGGCACAGATACGCAGTATTTT.

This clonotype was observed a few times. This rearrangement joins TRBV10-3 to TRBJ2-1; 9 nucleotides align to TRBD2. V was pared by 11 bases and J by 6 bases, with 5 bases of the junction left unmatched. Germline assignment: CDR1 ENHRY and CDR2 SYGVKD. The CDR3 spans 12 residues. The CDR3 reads CAGSGSFNEQFF. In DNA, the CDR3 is TGTGCCGGTAGCGGGAGTTTCAATGAGCAGTTCTTC.

CDR3 in amino acids: CASSYRLAEGAQYF. The CDR3 nucleotides read TGTGCCAGCAGTTACCGACTAGCGGAGGGGGCCCAGTACTTC. This chain links TRBV6-5 with TRBJ2-5, with 9 bases lining up with TRBD2. Germline loops: CDR1 MNHEY, CDR2 SVGAGI. CDR3 size: 14 residues. Germline trimming cut 2 bases from V and 9 bases from J; bases unmatched to any gene: 7.

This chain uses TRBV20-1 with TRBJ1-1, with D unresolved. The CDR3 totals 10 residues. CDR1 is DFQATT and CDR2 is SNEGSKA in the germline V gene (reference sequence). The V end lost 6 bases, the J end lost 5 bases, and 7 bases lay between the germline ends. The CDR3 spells CSARRTEAFF. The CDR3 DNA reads TGCAGTGCCCGGAGGACTGAAGCTTTCTTT.

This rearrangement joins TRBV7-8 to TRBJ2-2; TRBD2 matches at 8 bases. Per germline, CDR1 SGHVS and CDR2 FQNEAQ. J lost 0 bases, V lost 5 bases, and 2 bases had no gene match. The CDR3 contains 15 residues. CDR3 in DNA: TGTGCCAGCAGCCGACTAGCGTCGAACACCGGGGAGCTGTTTTTT. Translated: CASSRLASNTGELFF.

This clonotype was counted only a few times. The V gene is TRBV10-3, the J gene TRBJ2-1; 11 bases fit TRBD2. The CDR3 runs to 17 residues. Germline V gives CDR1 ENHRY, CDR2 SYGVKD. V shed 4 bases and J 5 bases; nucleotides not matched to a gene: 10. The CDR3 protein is CAISGGTSGKTNNEQFF. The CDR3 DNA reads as TGTGCCATCAGTGGGGGGACTAGCGGAAAAACTAACAATGAGCAGTTCTTC.

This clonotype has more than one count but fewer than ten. CDR3 residues: CASSRSIGTYNEQFF. The CDR3 DNA sequence: TGTGCCAGCAGTAGGAGCATAGGAACCTACAATGAGCAGTTCTTC. The J gene is TRBJ2-1, the V gene TRBV12-3 or TRBV12-4; no definite D call. Trimming removed 5 bases from V and 2 bases from J, with 13 bases in between. This CDR3 is 15 amino acids long.